The clone carrying this TCR beta chain was picked up many times. Its antigen is not known. Trimming stripped 4 bases from V and 2 bases from J, with 21 bases between. The CDR3 loop spans 18 amino acids. CDR1 MGHDK and CDR2 SYGVNS come from the germline V gene. This record comes from a study of T cells in Graves' hyperthyroidism and ophthalmopathy. Study outcomes and limitations: Ophthalmopathy, which appeared later, was predicted by the model a median about 6 months before onset. Blood held most thyroid clonotypes expanded above 0.001 frequency.

Isolation of PBMCs was performed on approximately 10 ml fresh peripheral blood. The TCR beta CDR3 regions underwent amplification using RNA transcripts as the source. The HTBI set primed first-round TCR CDR3 RT-PCR. MiXCR was run by TCRdb on the multiplex PCR reads, yielding one entry per CDR3 protein. The top ten clones hold 30% to 35% of a sample with 300,000 to 450,000 distinct CDR3 sequences, about a sixth of them seen once. The sample was blood. The sequence derives from a woman under 40 with Graves' hyperthyroidism that later progressed to Graves' ophthalmopathy. This rearrangement joins TRBV25-1 to TRBJ2-1; D may be TRBD2 (5 bases). The CDR3 nucleotides are TGTGCCAGCAGTGTAGGCGGGCCGCGCGCGGATACCTACAATGAGCAGTTCTTC. Protein: CASSVGGPRADTYNEQFF.